Listed here are 3 T cell receptor beta chains from one sample, sequenced in a study of blood T cells in healthy people across ages. Combining a sample-barcoded 5' primer with a J-beta primer mix, a second PCR ran for 7 to 11 cycles. TCRdb reprocessed the 5' RACE reads with MiXCR, giving one entry per CDR3 protein. This sample has 650,000 to 950,000 distinct CDR3 sequences, with approximately 44% found just once. Sequencing input: blood. These receptors originate from a man aged 55 to 70 in good health.

This rearrangement joins TRBV10-3 to TRBJ2-3; D might be TRBD2 (5 bases). Germline V gene lookup returns CDR1 ENHRY and CDR2 SYGVKD. This CDR3 has 13 amino acids. V gave up 2 bases and J gave up 6 bases, with 9 bases separating them. The CDR3 region has the DNA TGTGCCATCAGTGAGGCGGACTTTGATACGCAGTATTTT. Protein: CAISEADFDTQYF.

This clonotype turned up a few times. The V and J genes are TRBV28 and TRBJ2-5; TRBD1 might be the D (6 bases). Germline CDR1 MDHEN, CDR2 SYDVKM. Between the trimmed V and J ends, which lost 6 bases and 1 base, there was a span of 15 bases. CDR3 length equals 15 residues. CDR3 residues: CASSLGQGSQETQYF. The CDR3 region has the DNA TGTGCCAGCAGCCTTGGTCAGGGGTCCCAAGAGACCCAGTACTTC.

This clonotype was seen ten or more times. This chain links TRBV6-2 or TRBV6-3 with TRBJ2-5, with TRBD2 as a possible D gene (5 bases). Trimming took 0 bases from V and 11 from J, leaving 13 bases between them. CDR3 length: 13 residues. Germline V gene data show CDR1 as MNHEY and CDR2 as SVGEGT. CDR3 in DNA: TGTGCCAGCAGTTACTCTGGGATCGGCGGGCAGTACTTC. Protein product: CASSYSGIGGQYF.